The entry that follows covers one T cell receptor (beta chain) sequence. Its antigen is not yet known. There are no base qualities to consult, and no much larger clone falls within one base. Sample time point, as interpreted from the label and publication: week 11, during vaccination. Each vaccine dose was 300 ug of a 20-mer mutant IDH1 peptide in Montanide, given subcutaneously with topical imiquimod. Donors had newly diagnosed WHO grade 3 or 4 IDH1-mutant astrocytomas with loss of nuclear ATRX. The samples were drawn from NOA16, a multicentre, single-arm, open-label phase I trial in Germany that tested a mutant IDH1 peptide vaccine in humans for the first time. Genomic DNA for TCRB sequencing was extracted from EDTA blood using the DNeasy Blood and Tissue Kit. This entry comes from a study of a mutant IDH1 vaccine in newly diagnosed glioma (dated by TCRdb to the early 2020s). Regarding the complete study: Across visits V03 through V10, patients got a total of eight vaccinations, given in weeks 1, 3, 5, 7, 11, 15, 19 and 23. Longitudinal TCRB deep sequencing was performed for roughly 24 treated patients wherever samples were available for exploratory analyses. Peripheral blood was drawn at six visits: V03 (baseline), V05, V07, V10, V12 and V13. Of the roughly 30 treated patients, approximately 62% were male and about 40% were female, and a mean age of roughly 40 years was recorded. In the chemotherapy-containing groups, vaccination started alongside temozolomide cycles, whereas in patients who had radiotherapy alone it started 4-6 weeks after radiotherapy. Prior to enrollment, patients had been given standard therapy consisting of radiotherapy alone, temozolomide alone, or radiochemotherapy with temozolomide, with the combination given to most patients.

The V end gives up 2 bases and the J end 4 bases, leaving 6 bases in the junction not matched to a gene. Via the germline V gene, CDR1 is SGHDN and CDR2 FVKESK. The CDR3 runs 16 residues from the cysteine to the phenylalanine. The entry retains the CDR3 DNA only, 48 bases that are in frame from base 1. Summary of the overall study and its limitations: Immune responses induced by the vaccine were seen in about 93% of patients across multiple MHC alleles. Availability determined which PBMC samples were chosen for TCRB deep sequencing. The authors stated that sample limitations prevented analyses of patient blood samples from being reproduced. Changes in the top peripheral T cell clonotypes picked up by TCRB sequencing did not appear to be linked to pseudoprogression.

Library method: the immunoSEQ multiplex PCR assay. Following the manufacturer's protocol, the hsTCRB Kit was used to amplify rearranged TCR beta chain sequences. TCRB libraries were sequenced on an Illumina MiSeq. Turning to the authors' computational methods: Demultiplexing, trimming and gene mapping were performed with the kit vendor's proprietary platform. TCRdb stores this immuneACCESS table with in-frame sequences only. Part of the clones is absent; in the studies checked, under half of the shortfall reflects unresolved V genes, and no reason is known for the rest. That table is the source of V, J and clone size, and D and trimming were worked out from the DNA. This sample has about 21,000 clones in its table, and roughly nine tenths of those were observed once. Of the sample, 5% to 7% falls within the top ten clones.

This specimen was PBMCs, taken from a glioma patient whose treatment included an IDH1 peptide vaccine. The clonotype originates from a woman in her thirties or forties with glioma. The chain employs TRBV14 and TRBJ2-1, with 9 bases aligning to TRBD1. The DNA sequence is TGTGCCAGCAGCCAAAACAGGGGGCGCAATTACAATGAGCAGTTCTTC. Its protein product is CASSQNRGRNYNEQFF.